The present T cell receptor (beta chain) was sequenced within a study of shared clonotypes between healthy human individuals. Naive CD8 cells were CD45RO-negative, positively selected for CCR7, excluding terminally differentiated effector memory CD45RA+ cells. This clone was seen once. Trimming stripped 0 bases from V and 0 bases from J, with 9 bases between. This CDR3 has 15 amino acids. Germline CDR1 reads SGDLS; CDR2 reads YYNGEE. Several immunoSEQ 96-well plates shared each subset's DNA, each plate a replicate. Libraries were prepared by immunoSEQ multiplex PCR; TCRdb keeps only in-frame clonotypes and omits some of them. The profile shows over 2 million clones, approximately 94% of them singletons.

Material for sequencing was naive CD8+ T cells sorted from blood. The chain couples TRBV9 to TRBJ1-2; D remains ambiguous. This clonotype was sampled from a young man in good health. This CDR3 reads CASSVESGANYGYTF. The CDR3 coding sequence is TGTGCCAGCAGCGTAGAGTCCGGGGCTAACTATGGCTACACCTTC.